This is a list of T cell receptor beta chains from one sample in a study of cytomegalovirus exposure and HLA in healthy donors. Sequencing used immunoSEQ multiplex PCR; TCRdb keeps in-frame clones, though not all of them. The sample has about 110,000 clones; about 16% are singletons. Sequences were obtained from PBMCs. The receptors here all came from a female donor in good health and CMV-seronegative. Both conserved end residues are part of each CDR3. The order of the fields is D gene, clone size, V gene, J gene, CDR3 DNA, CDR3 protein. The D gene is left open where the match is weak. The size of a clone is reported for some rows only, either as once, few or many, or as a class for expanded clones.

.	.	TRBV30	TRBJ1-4	TGTGCCTGGAGTGTTGGGGGGACTAATGAAAAACTGTTTTTT	CAWSVGGTNEKLFF
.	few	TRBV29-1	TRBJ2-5	TGCAGCGTTGGCAGGGCCGGAGAGGCCCAGTACTTC	CSVGRAGEAQYF
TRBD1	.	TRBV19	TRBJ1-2	TGTGCCAGTAGTCCAAGTGTGGGACAGGGCTCGGGCTATGGCTACACCTTC	CASSPSVGQGSGYGYTF
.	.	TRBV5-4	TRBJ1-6	TGTGCCAGCAGCTTGCAGGGGTCTAATTCACCCCTCCACTTT	CASSLQGSNSPLHF
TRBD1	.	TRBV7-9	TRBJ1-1	TGTGCCAGCAGCTTACGGGCAGGGGGCGCAACTGAAGCTTTCTTT	CASSLRAGGATEAFF
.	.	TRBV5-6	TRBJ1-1	TGTGCCAGCAGCTTGGCAGGTCTCAGGGCAACCGACACTGAAGCTTTCTTT	CASSLAGLRATDTEAFF
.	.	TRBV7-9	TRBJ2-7	TGTGCCAGCAGCCCCGGACAGACCTACGAGCAGTACTTC	CASSPGQTYEQYF
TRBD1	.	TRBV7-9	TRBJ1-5	TGTGCCAGCAGCCCCACTGACAGGGGAGATCAGCCCCAGCATTTT	CASSPTDRGDQPQHF
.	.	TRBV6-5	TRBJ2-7	TGTGCCAGCAGGGCAGGGCCCTACGAGCAGTACTTC	CASRAGPYEQYF
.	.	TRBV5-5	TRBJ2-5	TGTGCCAGCAGCCACTTGACAGGTTACCAAGAGACCCAGTACTTC	CASSHLTGYQETQYF
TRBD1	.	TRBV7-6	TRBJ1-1	TGTGCCAGCAGCTTAGCCGGGACAGTGGAAACTGAAGCTTTCTTT	CASSLAGTVETEAFF
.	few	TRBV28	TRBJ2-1	TGTGCCAGCAGTTTAATGTCCAACAATGAGCAGTTCTTC	CASSLMSNNEQFF
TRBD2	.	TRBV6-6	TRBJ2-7	TGTGCCAGCAGTTACACAACTAGCGGGGGGGCCCGCGAGCAGTACTTC	CASSYTTSGGAREQYF
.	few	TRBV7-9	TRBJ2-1	TGTGCCAGCAGTTCCCGACTGGAGGCCCACAATGAGCAGTTCTTC	CASSSRLEAHNEQFF
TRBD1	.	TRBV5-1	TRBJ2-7	TGCGCCAGCAGCTTGGAGCAGGGGGTAACCTACGAGCAGTACTTC	CASSLEQGVTYEQYF
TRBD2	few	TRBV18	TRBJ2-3	TGTGCCAGCTCACTACTAGCGGGAGCCGATACGCAGTATTTT	CASSLLAGADTQYF
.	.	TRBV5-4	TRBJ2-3	TGTGCCAGCAGCTCCAACACGTGGCCAGATACGCAGTATTTT	CASSSNTWPDTQYF
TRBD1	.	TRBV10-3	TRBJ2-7	TGTGCCATCAGTGAGTGGGACAGGCCGAGTGAGCAGTACTTC	CAISEWDRPSEQYF
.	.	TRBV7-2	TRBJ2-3	TGTGCCAGCAGCTTCTTACTCCAATCGAGCGCAGATACGCAGTATTTT	CASSFLLQSSADTQYF
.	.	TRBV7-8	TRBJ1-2	TGTGCCAGCAGCTTATTGCAGGCAGGGTCTAACTATGGCTACACCTTC	CASSLLQAGSNYGYTF
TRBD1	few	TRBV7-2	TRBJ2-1	TGTGCCAGCAGCTCATCGGGACAGGGCTCCAATGAGCAGTTCTTC	CASSSSGQGSNEQFF
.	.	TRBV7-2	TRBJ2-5	TGTGCCAGCGGGCAGGAGACCCAGTACTTC	CASGQETQYF